This T cell receptor (beta chain) was obtained from a study of blood T cell repertoires in COVID-19. As for the study in general: The United States, Italy and Spain supplied acute and convalescent COVID-19 samples.

Only a few counts were recorded for this clone. Methods used by the authors: Quantification of nucleated cells was approximated via reference gene primer amplification. Assay: immunoSEQ multiplex PCR; the TCRdb copy retains only in-frame clones and omits some. Clonal size and the V and J genes are those of that table, whereas D and trimming came from the DNA. Among approximately 290,000 clones, 80% to 85% were seen once, and the ten largest hold around 16%. Seattle enrolled patients during active infection and tracked them longitudinally. With V trimmed by 1 base and J by 2 bases, 4 bases remained unmatched. CDR1 and CDR2 from the germline V gene are SGHTS and YDEGEE. The CDR3 sequence is 16 residues long.

What was sequenced was peripheral blood. The sequence derives from a person aged 70 to 79 with COVID-19, enrolled during active disease. The J gene is TRBJ2-2, the V gene TRBV5-8; TRBD2 aligns across 8 bases. CDR3 sequence reads: CASSLSSGSNTGELFF. The CDR3 region has the DNA TGTGCCAGCAGCTTGAGCAGCGGGAGTAACACCGGGGAGCTGTTTTTT.